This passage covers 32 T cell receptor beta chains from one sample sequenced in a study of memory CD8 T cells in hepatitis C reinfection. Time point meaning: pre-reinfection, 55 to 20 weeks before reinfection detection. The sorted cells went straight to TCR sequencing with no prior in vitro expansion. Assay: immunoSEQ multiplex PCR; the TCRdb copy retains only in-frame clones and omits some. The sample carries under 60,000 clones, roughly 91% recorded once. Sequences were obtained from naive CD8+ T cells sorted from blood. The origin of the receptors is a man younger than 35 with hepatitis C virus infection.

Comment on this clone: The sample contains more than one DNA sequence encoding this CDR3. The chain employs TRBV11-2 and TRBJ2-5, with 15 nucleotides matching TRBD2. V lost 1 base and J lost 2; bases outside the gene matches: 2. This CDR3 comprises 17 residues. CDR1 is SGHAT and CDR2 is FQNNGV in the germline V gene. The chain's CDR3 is CASSLGTSGRAQETQYF. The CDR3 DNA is TGTGCCAGCAGCTTAGGGACTAGCGGGAGGGCACAAGAGACCCAGTACTTC. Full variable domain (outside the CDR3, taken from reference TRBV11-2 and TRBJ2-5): EAGVAQSPRYKIIEKRQSVAFWCNPISGHATLYWYQQILGQGPKLLIQFQNNGVVDDSQLPKDRFSAERLKGVDSTLKIQPAKLEDSAVYLCASSLGTSGRAQETQYFGPGTRLLVL.

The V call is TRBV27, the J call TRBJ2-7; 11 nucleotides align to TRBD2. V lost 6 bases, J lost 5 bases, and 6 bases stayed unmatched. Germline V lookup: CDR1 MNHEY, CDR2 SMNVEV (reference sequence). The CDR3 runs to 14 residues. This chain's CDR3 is CASSPGLAAHEQYF. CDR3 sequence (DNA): TGTGCCAGCAGCCCGGGACTAGCGGCTCACGAGCAGTACTTC.

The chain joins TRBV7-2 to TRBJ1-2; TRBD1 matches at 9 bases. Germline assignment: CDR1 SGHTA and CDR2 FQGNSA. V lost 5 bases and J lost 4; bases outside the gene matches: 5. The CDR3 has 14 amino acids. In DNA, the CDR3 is TGTGCCAGCAGCAACGACAGGGGGGTCTATGGCTACACCTTC. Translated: CASSNDRGVYGYTF.

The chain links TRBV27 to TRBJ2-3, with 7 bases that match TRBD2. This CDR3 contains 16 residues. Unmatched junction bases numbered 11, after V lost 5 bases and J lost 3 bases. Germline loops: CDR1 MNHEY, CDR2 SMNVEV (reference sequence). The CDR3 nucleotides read TGTGCCAGCAGTCCATCTGCGGGAGATAGGACAGATACGCAGTATTTT. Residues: CASSPSAGDRTDTQYF.

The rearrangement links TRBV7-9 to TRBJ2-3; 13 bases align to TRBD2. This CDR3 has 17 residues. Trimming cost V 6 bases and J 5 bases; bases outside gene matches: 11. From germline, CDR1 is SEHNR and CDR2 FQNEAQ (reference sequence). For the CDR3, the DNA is TGTGCCAGCAGTCCTCGCGGAGGACTAGCGGGAGAAGATACGCAGTATTTT. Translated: CASSPRGGLAGEDTQYF. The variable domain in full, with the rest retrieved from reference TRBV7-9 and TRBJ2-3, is DTGVSQNPRHKITKRGQNVTFRCDPISEHNRLYWYRQTLGQGPEFLTYFQNEAQLEKSRLLSDRFSAERPKGSFSTLEIQRTEQGDSAMYLCASSPRGGLAGEDTQYFGPGTRLTVL.

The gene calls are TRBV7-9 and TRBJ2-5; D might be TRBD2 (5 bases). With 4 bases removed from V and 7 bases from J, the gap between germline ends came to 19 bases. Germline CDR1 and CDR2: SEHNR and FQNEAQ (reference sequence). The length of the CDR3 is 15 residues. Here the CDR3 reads CASSSQWGNRGTQYF. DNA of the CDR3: TGTGCCAGCAGCTCACAGTGGGGAAACCGGGGGACCCAGTACTTC.

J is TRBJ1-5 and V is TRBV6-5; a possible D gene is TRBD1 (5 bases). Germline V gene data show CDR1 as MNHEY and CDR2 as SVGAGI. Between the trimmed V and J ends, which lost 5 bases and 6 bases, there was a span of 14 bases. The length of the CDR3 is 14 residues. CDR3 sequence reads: CASSEWEGAQPQHF. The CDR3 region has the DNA TGTGCCAGCAGTGAATGGGAAGGGGCTCAGCCCCAGCATTTT.

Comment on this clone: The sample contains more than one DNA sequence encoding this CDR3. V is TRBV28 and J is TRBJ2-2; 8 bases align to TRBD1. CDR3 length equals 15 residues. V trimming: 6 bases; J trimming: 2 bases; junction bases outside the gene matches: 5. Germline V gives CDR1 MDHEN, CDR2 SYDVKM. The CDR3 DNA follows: TGTGCCAGCAGGGCCGGGACAGGCAACACCGGGGAGCTGTTTTTT. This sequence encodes CASRAGTGNTGELFF.

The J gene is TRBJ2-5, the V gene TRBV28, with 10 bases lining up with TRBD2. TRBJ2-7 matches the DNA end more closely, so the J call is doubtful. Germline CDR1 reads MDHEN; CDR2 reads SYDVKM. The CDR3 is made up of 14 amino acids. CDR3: CASSPSGRASEQYF. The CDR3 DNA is TGTGCCAGCAGTCCGAGCGGGAGGGCCTCCGAGCAGTACTTC.

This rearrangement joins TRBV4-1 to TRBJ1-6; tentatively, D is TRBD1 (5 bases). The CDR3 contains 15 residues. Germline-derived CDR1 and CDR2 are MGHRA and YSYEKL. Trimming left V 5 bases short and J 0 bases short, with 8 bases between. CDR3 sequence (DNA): TGCGCCAGCAGCGATGACAGCTCCTATAATTCACCCCTCCACTTT. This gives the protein CASSDDSSYNSPLHF.

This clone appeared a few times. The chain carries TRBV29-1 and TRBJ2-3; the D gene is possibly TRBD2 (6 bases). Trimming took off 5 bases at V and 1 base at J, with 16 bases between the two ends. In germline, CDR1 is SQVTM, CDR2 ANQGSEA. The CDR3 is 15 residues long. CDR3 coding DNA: TGCAGCGTTTTAGAGGGATGGAGGGGCACAGATACGCAGTATTTT. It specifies CSVLEGWRGTDTQYF.

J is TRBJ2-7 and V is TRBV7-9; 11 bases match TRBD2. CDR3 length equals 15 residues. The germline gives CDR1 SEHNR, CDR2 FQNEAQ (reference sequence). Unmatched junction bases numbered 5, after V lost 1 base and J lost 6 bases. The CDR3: CASSLVGLAGGEQYF. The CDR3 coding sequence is TGTGCCAGCAGCTTAGTTGGGCTAGCGGGAGGCGAGCAGTACTTC.

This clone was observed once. The CDR3 nucleotides read TGTGCCAGCAGTTACGGGAGGGCCTACGAGCAGTACTTC. Protein sequence: CASSYGRAYEQYF. This rearrangement joins TRBV6-5 to TRBJ2-5, with TRBD2 matching over 7 bases. The J call could be wrong; TRBJ2-7 is a better fit for the DNA end. CDR3 length equals 13 residues. Germline values: CDR1 MNHEY, CDR2 SVGAGI.

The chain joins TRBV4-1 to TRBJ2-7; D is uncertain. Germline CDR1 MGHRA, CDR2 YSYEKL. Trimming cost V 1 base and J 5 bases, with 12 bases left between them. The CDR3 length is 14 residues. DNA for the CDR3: TGCGCCAGCAGCCAAGTCCCAGCGTGGGACGAGCAGTACTTC. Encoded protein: CASSQVPAWDEQYF.

The CDR3 loop reads CASTMTSGGAGPQETQYF. CDR3 coding DNA: TGTGCCAGTACCATGACTTCCGGGGGAGCGGGCCCTCAAGAGACCCAGTACTTC. The V call is TRBV19, the J call TRBJ2-5, with D tentatively TRBD2 (6 bases). Germline values: CDR1 LNHDA, CDR2 SQIVND (reference sequence). The CDR3 is 18 residues long. The V gene lost 7 bases and the J gene lost 2 bases, with 26 bases spanning the gap.

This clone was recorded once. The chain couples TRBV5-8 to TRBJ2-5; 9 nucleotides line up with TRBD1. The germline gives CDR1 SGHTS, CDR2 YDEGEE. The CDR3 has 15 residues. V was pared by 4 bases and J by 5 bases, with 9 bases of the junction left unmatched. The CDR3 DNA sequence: TGTGCCAGCAGCCCAGGGACAGGGTGGGGGGAGACCCAGTACTTC. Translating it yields CASSPGTGWGETQYF. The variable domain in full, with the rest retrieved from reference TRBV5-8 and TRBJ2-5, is EAGVTQSPTHLIKTRGQQATLRCSPISGHTSVYWYQQALGLGLQFLLWYDEGEERNRGNFPPRFSGRQFPNYSSELNVNALELEDSALYLCASSPGTGWGETQYFGPGTRLLVL.

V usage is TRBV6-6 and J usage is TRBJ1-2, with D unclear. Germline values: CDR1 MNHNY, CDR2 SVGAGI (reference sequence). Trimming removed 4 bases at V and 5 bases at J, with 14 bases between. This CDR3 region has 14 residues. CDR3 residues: CASSSSGGGYGYTF. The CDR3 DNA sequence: TGTGCCAGCAGTTCGTCGGGAGGAGGGTATGGCTACACCTTC.

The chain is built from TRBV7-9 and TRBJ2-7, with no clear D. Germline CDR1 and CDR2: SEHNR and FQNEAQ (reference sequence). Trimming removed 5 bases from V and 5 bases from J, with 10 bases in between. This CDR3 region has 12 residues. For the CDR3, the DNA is TGTGCCAGCAGCCGAGACCAGGACGAGCAGTACTTC. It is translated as CASSRDQDEQYF.

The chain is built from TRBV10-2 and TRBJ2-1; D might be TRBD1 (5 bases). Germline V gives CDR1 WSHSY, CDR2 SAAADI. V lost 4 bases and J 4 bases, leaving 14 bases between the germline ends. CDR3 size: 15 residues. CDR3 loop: CASSVPGPGYNEQFF. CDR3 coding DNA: TGCGCCAGCAGTGTGCCGGGCCCAGGGTACAATGAGCAGTTCTTC.

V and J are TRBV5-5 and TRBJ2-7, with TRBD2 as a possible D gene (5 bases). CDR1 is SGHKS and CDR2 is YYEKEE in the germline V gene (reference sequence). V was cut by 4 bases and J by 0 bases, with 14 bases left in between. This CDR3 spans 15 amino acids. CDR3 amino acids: CASSPGSSPSYEQYV. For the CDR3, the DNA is TGTGCCAGCAGCCCGGGGTCCTCCCCCTCCTACGAGCAGTACGTC.

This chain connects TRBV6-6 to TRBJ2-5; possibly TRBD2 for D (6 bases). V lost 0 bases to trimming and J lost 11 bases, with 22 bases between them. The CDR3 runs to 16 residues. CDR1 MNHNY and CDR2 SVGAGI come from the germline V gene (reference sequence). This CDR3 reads CASSYSLASTWGEQYF. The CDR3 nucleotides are TGTGCCAGCAGTTACTCGTTAGCGAGTACCTGGGGGGAGCAGTACTTC.

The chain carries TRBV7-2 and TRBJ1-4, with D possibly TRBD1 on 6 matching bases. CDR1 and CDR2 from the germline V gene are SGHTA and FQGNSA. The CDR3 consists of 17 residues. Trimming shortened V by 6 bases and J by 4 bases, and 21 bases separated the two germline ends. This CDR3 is CASSHSLEQGGNEKLFF. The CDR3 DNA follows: TGTGCCAGCAGTCATAGCCTAGAACAGGGCGGTAATGAAAAACTGTTTTTT. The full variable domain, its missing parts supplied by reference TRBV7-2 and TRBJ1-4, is GAGVSQSPSNKVTEKGKDVELRCDPISGHTALYWYRQSLGQGLEFLIYFQGNSAPDKSGLPSDRFSAERTGGSVSTLTIQRTQQEDSAVYLCASSHSLEQGGNEKLFFGSGTQLSVL.

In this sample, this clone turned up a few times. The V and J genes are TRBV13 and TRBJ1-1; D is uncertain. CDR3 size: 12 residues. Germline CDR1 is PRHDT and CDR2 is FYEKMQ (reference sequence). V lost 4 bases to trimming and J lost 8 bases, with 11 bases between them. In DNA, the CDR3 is TGTGCCAGCAGCTCGTACGGCGGGGAAGCTTTCTTT. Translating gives CASSSYGGEAFF.

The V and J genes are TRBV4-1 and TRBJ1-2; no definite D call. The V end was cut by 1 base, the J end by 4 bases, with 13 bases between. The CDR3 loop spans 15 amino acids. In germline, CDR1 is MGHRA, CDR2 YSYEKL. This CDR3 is CASSQVGVRSYGYTF. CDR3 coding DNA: TGCGCCAGCAGCCAAGTTGGAGTTAGGTCCTATGGCTACACCTTC.

The CDR3 here is CASSFQGAGTEAFF. CDR3 in DNA: TGTGCCAGCAGTTTTCAGGGGGCCGGGACTGAAGCTTTCTTT. The J gene is TRBJ1-1, the V gene TRBV28, with TRBD1 matching over 8 bases. Per the germline V gene, CDR1 is MDHEN and CDR2 is SYDVKM. The CDR3 runs 14 residues. The ends lost 3 bases at V and 5 bases at J; junction bases unmatched: 5.

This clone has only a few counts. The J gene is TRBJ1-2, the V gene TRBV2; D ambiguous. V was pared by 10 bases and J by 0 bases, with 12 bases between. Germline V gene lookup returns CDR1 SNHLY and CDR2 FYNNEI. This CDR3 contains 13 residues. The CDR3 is CANRLGANYGYTF. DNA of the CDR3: TGTGCCAACAGACTTGGAGCTAACTATGGCTACACCTTC.

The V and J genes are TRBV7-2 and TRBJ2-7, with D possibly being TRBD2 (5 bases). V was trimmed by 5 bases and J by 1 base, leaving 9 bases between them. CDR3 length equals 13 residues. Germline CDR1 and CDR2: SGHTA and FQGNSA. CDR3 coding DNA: TGTGCCAGCAGCAGGACTCCGTCCTACGAGCAGTACGTC. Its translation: CASSRTPSYEQYV.

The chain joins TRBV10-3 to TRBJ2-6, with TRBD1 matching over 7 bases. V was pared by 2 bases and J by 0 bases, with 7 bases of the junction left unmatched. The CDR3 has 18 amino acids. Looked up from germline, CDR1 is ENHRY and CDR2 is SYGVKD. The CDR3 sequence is CAISEVAGGSSGANVLTF. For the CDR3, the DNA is TGTGCCATCAGTGAGGTGGCAGGGGGTAGCTCTGGGGCCAACGTCCTGACTTTC.

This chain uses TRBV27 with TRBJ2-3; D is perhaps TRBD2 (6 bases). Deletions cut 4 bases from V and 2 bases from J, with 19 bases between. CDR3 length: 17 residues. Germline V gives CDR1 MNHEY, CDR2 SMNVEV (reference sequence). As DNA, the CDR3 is TGTGCCAGCAGTTCCAGCCTGACTAGTAAGGACACAGATACGCAGTATTTT. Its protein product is CASSSSLTSKDTDTQYF.

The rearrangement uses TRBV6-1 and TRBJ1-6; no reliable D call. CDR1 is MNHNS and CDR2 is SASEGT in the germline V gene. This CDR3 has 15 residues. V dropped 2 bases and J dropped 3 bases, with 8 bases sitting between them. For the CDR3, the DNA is TGTGCCAGCAGTGAATCGCGGTTCTATAATTCACCCCTCCACTTT. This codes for CASSESRFYNSPLHF.

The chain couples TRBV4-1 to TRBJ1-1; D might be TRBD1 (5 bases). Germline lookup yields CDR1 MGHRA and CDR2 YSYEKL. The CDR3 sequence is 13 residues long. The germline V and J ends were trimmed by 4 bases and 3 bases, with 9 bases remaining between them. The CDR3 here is CASSRIQDTEAFF. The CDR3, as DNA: TGCGCCAGCAGCCGAATACAGGACACTGAAGCTTTCTTT.

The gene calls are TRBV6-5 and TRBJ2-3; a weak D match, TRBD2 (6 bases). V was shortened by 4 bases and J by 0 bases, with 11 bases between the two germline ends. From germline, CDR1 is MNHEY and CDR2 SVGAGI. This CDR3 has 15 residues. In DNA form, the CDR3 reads TGTGCCAGCAGTTCGGTAGCGGCTAGCACAGATACGCAGTATTTT. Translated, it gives CASSSVAASTDTQYF.